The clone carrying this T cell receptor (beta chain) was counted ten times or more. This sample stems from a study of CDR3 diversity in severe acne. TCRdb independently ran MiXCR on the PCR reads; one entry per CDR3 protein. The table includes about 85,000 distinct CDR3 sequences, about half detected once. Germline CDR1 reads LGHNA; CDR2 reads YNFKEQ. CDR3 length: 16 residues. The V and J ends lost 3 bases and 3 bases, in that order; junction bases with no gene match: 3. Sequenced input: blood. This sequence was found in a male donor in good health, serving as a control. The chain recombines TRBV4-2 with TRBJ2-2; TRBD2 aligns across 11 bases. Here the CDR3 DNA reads TGTGCCAGCAGCCAGGGGACTAGCGGATACACCGGGGAGCTGTTTTTT. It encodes CASSQGTSGYTGELFF.